This T cell receptor beta chain was retrieved from a study of blood T cell repertoires in COVID-19. Study background: Specimens from acute and convalescent COVID-19 originated in the United States, Italy and Spain. Nucleic acid was either cDNA or gDNA, and it came from T cells, B-cell-depleted T cells, or PBMCs.

Germline V gives CDR1 SGHTS, CDR2 YDEGEE. The CDR3 covers 18 residues. After removal of 7 bases from V and 2 bases from J, the junction contained 10 bases not matched to a gene. In the original workflow: Amplified reference gene primers provided the basis for estimating nucleated cell counts. Sequenced by immunoSEQ multiplex PCR; TCRdb stores in-frame clones only, minus some. V and J calls and clone size are those listed in that table; D and trimming were worked out from the DNA. The table lists more than 150,000 clones, 86% of them singletons, with roughly 8.2% in the top ten. The V and J genes are TRBV5-8 and TRBJ2-3; 16 bases map to TRBD2. The clonotype originates from a man aged 55 to 70 with acute or convalescent COVID-19. Material for sequencing was peripheral blood. The CDR3 region is CASAPGTSGRGVTDTQYF. The CDR3 nucleotides are TGTGCCAGCGCGCCCGGGACTAGCGGGAGGGGCGTCACAGATACGCAGTATTTT.